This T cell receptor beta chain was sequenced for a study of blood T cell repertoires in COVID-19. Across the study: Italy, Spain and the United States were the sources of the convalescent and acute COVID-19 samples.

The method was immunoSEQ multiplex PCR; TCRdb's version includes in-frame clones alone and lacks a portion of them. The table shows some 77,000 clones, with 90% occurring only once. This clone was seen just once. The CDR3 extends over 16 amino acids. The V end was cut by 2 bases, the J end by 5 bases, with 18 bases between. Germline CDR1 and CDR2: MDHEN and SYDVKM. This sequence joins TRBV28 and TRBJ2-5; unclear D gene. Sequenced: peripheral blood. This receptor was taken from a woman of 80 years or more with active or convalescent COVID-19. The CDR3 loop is CASSLTTSALRETQYF. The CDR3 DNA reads TGTGCCAGCAGTTTAACGACTTCAGCCCTCCGTGAGACCCAGTACTTC.